This T cell receptor (beta chain) was retrieved from a study of Ad26.COV2.S vaccination and SARS-CoV-2 variants. Study-wide results and caveats: Measurement of non-spike TCR breadth gave similar results in vaccine and placebo recipients.

Stated treatment: some 20 received Ad26.COV2.S at low or high dose, single or two shots; 5 received placebo; per-sample allocation not given. Sample collection was performed on day 63 after the first vaccine or placebo injection. Details on this clone: The antigen remains unidentified.

The CDR3 spans 15 residues. The V gene end was trimmed by 7 bases and the J gene end by 4 bases; junction bases not matched to a gene: 8. Per germline, CDR1 MNHEY and CDR2 SMNVEV (reference sequence). This table comes from immunoSEQ multiplex PCR, and its TCRdb copy is limited to in-frame clones, with some not included. The table records hundreds of thousands of clones, 80% to 90% of them present only once. Sample: peripheral blood, taken in a trial of Ad26.COV2.S vaccine versus placebo. The clonotype was recovered from a person aged 18-65 years who received the Ad26.COV2.S COVID-19 vaccine or a placebo. The chain combines TRBV27 with TRBJ2-7; 12 bases agree with TRBD1. CDR3 amino acids: CASTARDRGRYEQYF. The DNA of the CDR3 is TGTGCCAGCACTGCTCGGGACAGGGGGCGGTACGAGCAGTACTTC.